The clone carrying this T cell receptor (beta chain) showed up just a few times. Its specificity is not known. The data are from a study of regulatory T cells in long-lasting Graves disease. Study-level findings and limits: Persistent patients shared more public clonotypes (roughly 2,800) than new patients (just under 1,000).

The time point is: persistent/refractory GD, antithyroid drugs over 5 years with positive TRAb. Preparation of the TCR library used RNA extracted from PBMCs. Clinicians diagnosed Graves' disease using American Thyroid Association guidelines. The CDR3 extends over 14 amino acids. Germline CDR1 and CDR2: MDHEN and SYDVKM. Trimming at V came to 4 bases and at J to 4 bases, leaving 5 bases not matched to a gene. Construction of the TCR beta libraries employed iRepertoire HTBI primers in conjunction with Arm-PCR of CDR3 regions. TCRdb ran MiXCR on the multiplex PCR reads and lists one entry per CDR3 protein. The data hold over 250,000 distinct CDR3 sequences, with 20% to 25% observed a single time.

The genes are TRBV28 and TRBJ2-3, with 7 bases aligning to TRBD2. This TCR was sampled from a female donor with Graves disease. The source material was peripheral blood mononuclear cells (PBMCs), sampled when the disease was refractory, from a patient treated with antithyroid drugs. CDR3 coding DNA: TGTGCCAGCAGTTCCGCGGGAGTAGCAGATACGCAGTATTTT. Protein sequence: CASSSAGVADTQYF.